Listed below are T cell receptor beta chains from one sample, sequenced in a study of T cells after yellow fever vaccination. TCRdb re-derived calls from the 5' RACE reads in MiXCR, one entry per CDR3 protein. There are 150,000 to 200,000 distinct CDR3 sequences in the sample; almost 7% occur only once, and 2.5% lies in the top ten. The sequencing used CD4+ T cells sorted from PBMCs, collected 5 days after the first yellow fever vaccination. These receptors all come from a man between 18 and 35 years old who received the YFV17D yellow fever vaccine. Both conserved end residues are part of each CDR3. D genes are given only for firm matches. Clone size is not always given. Where it is, it says once, few, many or a class for expanded clones.

CDR3nt,CDR3aa,j_gene,d_gene,abundance,v_gene
TGTGCCAGCAGCTTGACAACAACTAATGAAAAACTGTTTTTT,CASSLTTTNEKLFF,TRBJ1-4,NA,few,TRBV2
TGTGCCAGTAGTATGTACGCCAGGACGGGATACACCTTC,CASSMYARTGYTF,TRBJ1-2,NA,few,TRBV19
TGTGCCAGCAGCAAAGACAGGGGGCAACAGCCCCAGCATTTT,CASSKDRGQQPQHF,TRBJ1-5,TRBD1,NA,TRBV4-2
TGTGCCAGCAGCCGGTCGGAAACTTACAATGAGCAGTTCTTC,CASSRSETYNEQFF,TRBJ2-1,NA,NA,TRBV7-3
TGCAGTGCTAGCCAGGGGACAGTGGATAATTCACCCCTCCACTTT,CSASQGTVDNSPLHF,TRBJ1-6,TRBD1,few,TRBV20-1
TGTGCCATCAGCCTCGGGTTCCCCTACGAGCAGTACTTC,CAISLGFPYEQYF,TRBJ2-7,NA,NA,TRBV4-2
TGCAGCGTGTCGAGGACCCAGAACACTGAAGCTTTCTTT,CSVSRTQNTEAFF,TRBJ1-1,NA,few,TRBV29-1
TGTGCCAGCAGTTTGCGGGGGGGGTCGATCTCTGGGGCCAACGTCCTGACTTTC,CASSLRGGSISGANVLTF,TRBJ2-6,TRBD2,few,TRBV12-3/TRBV12-4
TGTGCCAGCAGACCCGGGGCCGCGAACACCGGGGAGCTGTTTTTT,CASRPGAANTGELFF,TRBJ2-2,NA,many,TRBV12-3/TRBV12-4
TGCGCCAGCAGCTTGGTGGGTACTGAAGCTTTCTTT,CASSLVGTEAFF,TRBJ1-1,NA,few,TRBV5-1
TGTGCCAGCAGCTTAAGGGGGGGTGGGGTTCCCTACGAGCAGTACTTC,CASSLRGGGVPYEQYF,TRBJ2-7,NA,many,TRBV7-9
TGTGCCAGCAGCGCAACCGACAGGGCGGCAACAGATACGCAGTATTTT,CASSATDRAATDTQYF,TRBJ2-3,TRBD1,few,TRBV9
TGTGCCAGCAGTTTGCAGCGGGGGGGCCCGTACAATGAGCAGTTCTTC,CASSLQRGGPYNEQFF,TRBJ2-1,TRBD2,NA,TRBV6-2/TRBV6-3
TGTGCCAGCGGGGGACGGCGGAACACCATATATTTT,CASGGRRNTIYF,TRBJ1-3,NA,NA,TRBV11-1
TGTGCCAGCAGCTTGGTAGTAGGGGGCGAAGAGACCCAGTACTTC,CASSLVVGGEETQYF,TRBJ2-5,TRBD1,NA,TRBV5-4
TGTGCCAGCAGCCAAGAAGGGCAGGATAAAGGCTACACCTTC,CASSQEGQDKGYTF,TRBJ1-2,NA,few,TRBV3-1
TGTGCCAACGAGTCCCGGGACAGGTTCTACAATGAGCAGTTCTTC,CANESRDRFYNEQFF,TRBJ2-1,TRBD1,many,TRBV12-3/TRBV12-4
TGCGCCAGCAGCTTTGAGGGGGGGATTCAGTACTTC,CASSFEGGIQYF,TRBJ2-4,NA,NA,TRBV5-1
TGTGCCAGCTCACCTCGGGTGGAGACCCAGTACTTC,CASSPRVETQYF,TRBJ2-5,NA,many,TRBV18
TGCGCCAGCAGCAGCAGGGGCCAACTCGGCAATGAGCAGTTCTTC,CASSSRGQLGNEQFF,TRBJ2-1,NA,many,TRBV5-1
TGCAGCGTTGTAGGGACAGGGTCCTACGAGCAGTACTTC,CSVVGTGSYEQYF,TRBJ2-7,TRBD1,many,TRBV29-1
TGTGCCAGCAGCTTAGTGGTGAGGCAGGAAGCTTTCTTT,CASSLVVRQEAFF,TRBJ1-1,NA,few,TRBV7-2
TGCAGCGTCCATCAGGGAATGTATGGCTACACCTTC,CSVHQGMYGYTF,TRBJ1-2,NA,NA,TRBV29-1
TGCGCCAGCAGCTTCGGGGGGAGCTCCTACAATGAGCAGTTCTTC,CASSFGGSSYNEQFF,TRBJ2-1,TRBD2,many,TRBV5-1
TGTGCCAGCTCACCACGGGACAGTCCGAACACCGGGGAGCTGTTTTTT,CASSPRDSPNTGELFF,TRBJ2-2,TRBD1,few,TRBV18
TGTGCCAGCAGCTTAGGCTTAGAAGAGACCCAGTACTTC,CASSLGLEETQYF,TRBJ2-5,NA,many,TRBV11-2
TGTGCCAGCAAGGCTAGCGGGGTGTTTGTCACAGATACGCAGTATTTT,CASKASGVFVTDTQYF,TRBJ2-3,TRBD2,many,TRBV2
TGCAGTGCTAACAGACAGGGGGGCCTCCAAGAGACCCAGTACTTC,CSANRQGGLQETQYF,TRBJ2-5,TRBD1,few,TRBV20-1
TGTGCCAGCAAACGGACTAGCGGGGCACAAGAGACCCAGTACTTC,CASKRTSGAQETQYF,TRBJ2-5,TRBD2,NA,TRBV6-5
TGCAGCGTTGAAATTCTGCAGGGGGCTGAAGCTTTCTTT,CSVEILQGAEAFF,TRBJ1-1,TRBD1,many,TRBV29-1
TGTGCCAGCACCGCGCGAGTCGGGGAGCAGTTCTTC,CASTARVGEQFF,TRBJ2-1,NA,NA,TRBV28
TGTGCCAGCAGTTCCCGAGACAGGGGGCTTAGGGCGAACACCGGGGAGCTGTTTTTT,CASSSRDRGLRANTGELFF,TRBJ2-2,TRBD1,few,TRBV12-3/TRBV12-4
TGCGCCAGCAGCCAAGCCGGGACCCGGCGCACTGAAGCTTTCTTT,CASSQAGTRRTEAFF,TRBJ1-1,NA,many,TRBV4-1